Each of the 10 T cell receptor beta chains below was sequenced from the same sample in a study of T cell responses to AZD1222 COVID-19 vaccine. The data were produced by immunoSEQ multiplex PCR, yet TCRdb's version contains in-frame clones alone and is incomplete. The sample has over 50,000 clones, about 83% seen once. The material was peripheral blood, obtained on day 0 of AZD1222 vaccination. The origin of the receptors is an adult in good health.

This clone was seen a handful of times. V gene TRBV5-1 combines with J gene TRBJ1-1, with TRBD1 identical over 9 bases. V was clipped by 1 base and J by 7 bases; unmatched bases: 5. This CDR3 contains 14 residues. Germline assignment: CDR1 SGHRS and CDR2 YFSETQ. The DNA of the CDR3 is TGCGCCAGCAGCTTGCAGACAGGGGGAAATGAAGCTTTCTTT. Amino acid sequence: CASSLQTGGNEAFF.

The chain is built from TRBV18 and TRBJ2-4; 7 bases line up with TRBD1. V lost 3 bases to trimming and J lost 15 bases; unmatched junction nucleotides: 17. Per the germline V gene, CDR1 is KGHSH and CDR2 is LQKENI. The CDR3 sequence is 15 residues long. CDR3 in amino acids: CASSPARSGGAWLYF. The CDR3 coding sequence is TGTGCCAGCTCACCTGCCCGATCAGGGGGAGCATGGCTGTACTTC.

A few counts support this clone. This chain joins TRBV29-1 and TRBJ2-7, with a possible D match to TRBD2 (5 bases). Trimming removed 6 bases from V and 7 bases from J, with 13 bases in between. CDR3 length equals 11 residues. Germline V lookup: CDR1 SQVTM, CDR2 ANQGSEA. CDR3 DNA sequence: TGCAGCGTCTCCGGGGAGTGGGAGCAGTACTTC. This codes for CSVSGEWEQYF.

This clone was seen just once. The chain is built from TRBV6-5 and TRBJ1-3; D perhaps matches TRBD1 (5 bases). Germline V gene sequence: CDR1 MNHEY, CDR2 SVGAGI. The CDR3 is 12 residues long. Trimming pared 7 bases from V and 6 bases from J, leaving 10 bases between. CDR3 protein: CASTTGPNTIYF. The CDR3 coding sequence is TGTGCCAGCACAACAGGCCCAAACACCATATATTTT.

This chain uses TRBV19 with TRBJ1-4; D is ambiguous. The CDR3 has 14 residues. V was cut by 6 bases and J by 0 bases, with 8 bases left in between. Germline values: CDR1 LNHDA, CDR2 SQIVND (reference sequence). The CDR3 loop reads CASRPRSTNEKLFF. The CDR3 nucleotides are TGTGCCAGTAGACCCCGGTCAACTAATGAAAAACTGTTTTTT.

This clone was seen a handful of times. The chain employs TRBV11-2 and TRBJ1-6, with D hard to call. CDR3 size: 13 residues. Germline loops: CDR1 SGHAT, CDR2 FQNNGV. Deletions cut 1 base from V and 9 bases from J, with 7 bases between. CDR3 sequence: CASSLGAASPLHF. The CDR3 bases are TGTGCCAGCAGCTTAGGAGCAGCTTCACCCCTCCACTTT.

The chain is built from TRBV7-8 and TRBJ1-1, with D tentatively TRBD1 (5 bases). This CDR3 region has 15 residues. Germline CDR1 SGHVS, CDR2 FQNEAQ. Deletions cut 5 bases from V and 5 bases from J, with 18 bases between. The CDR3 DNA is TGTGCCAGCAGCATAGGGACTGGGGCCGGGACTGAAGCTTTCTTT. It encodes CASSIGTGAGTEAFF.

The chain couples TRBV5-1 to TRBJ2-5, with 7 bases matching TRBD1. Germline trimming cut 9 bases from V and 4 bases from J; bases unmatched to any gene: 9. The CDR3 runs 13 residues. Germline V lookup: CDR1 SGHRS, CDR2 YFSETQ. Here the CDR3 reads CATTGLEGETQYF. CDR3 in DNA: TGCGCCACGACAGGGCTTGAAGGAGAGACCCAGTACTTC.

J is TRBJ2-1 and V is TRBV6-5; the D is unclear. CDR3 length equals 13 residues. V lost 6 bases and J lost 3, with 9 bases in between. Per germline, CDR1 MNHEY and CDR2 SVGAGI. The CDR3 region is CASRSDGYNEQFF. The CDR3 nucleotides read TGTGCCAGCAGATCAGACGGCTACAATGAGCAGTTCTTC.

The V call is TRBV25-1, the J call TRBJ1-4, with D hard to call. The V gene lost 1 base and the J gene lost 6 bases, with 9 bases spanning the gap. The CDR3 runs 14 residues. Germline CDR1 is MGHDK and CDR2 is SYGVNS. The CDR3 reads CASSESQDDEKLFF. CDR3 DNA: TGTGCCAGCAGTGAATCCCAAGATGATGAAAAACTGTTTTTT.